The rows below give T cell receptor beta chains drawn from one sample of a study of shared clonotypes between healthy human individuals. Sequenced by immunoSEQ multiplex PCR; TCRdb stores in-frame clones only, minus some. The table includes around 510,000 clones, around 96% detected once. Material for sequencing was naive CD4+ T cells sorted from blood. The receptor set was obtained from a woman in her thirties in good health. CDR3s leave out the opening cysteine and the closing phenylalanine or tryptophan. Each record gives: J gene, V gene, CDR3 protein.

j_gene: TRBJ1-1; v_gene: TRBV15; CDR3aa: ATSRDRRGNTEAF
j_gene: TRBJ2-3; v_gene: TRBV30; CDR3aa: AWGGRTDTQY
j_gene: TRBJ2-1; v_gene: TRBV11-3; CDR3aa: ASSFGQGSYNEQF
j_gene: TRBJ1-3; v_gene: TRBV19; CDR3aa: ASSLDALGENTIY
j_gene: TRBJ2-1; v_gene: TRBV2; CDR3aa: ASSDPGAGAWNEQF
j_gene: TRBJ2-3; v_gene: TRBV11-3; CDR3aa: ASSFTGFTDTQY
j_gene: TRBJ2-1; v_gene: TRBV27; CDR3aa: ASSVPPLRPYNEQF
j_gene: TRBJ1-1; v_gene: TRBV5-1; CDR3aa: ASSLASRGMNTEAF
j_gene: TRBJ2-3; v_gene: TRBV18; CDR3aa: ASSPGTSATSTDTQY
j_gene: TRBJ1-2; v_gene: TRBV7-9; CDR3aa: ASSLHTGTDYGYT
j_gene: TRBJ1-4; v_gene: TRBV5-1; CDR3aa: ASRDSPNEKLF
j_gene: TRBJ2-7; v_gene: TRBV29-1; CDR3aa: SVEGEGTYEQY
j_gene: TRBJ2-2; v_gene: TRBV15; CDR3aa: ATSRGRGQNTGELF
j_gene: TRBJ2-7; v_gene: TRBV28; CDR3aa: ASSFGTGGFWEQY
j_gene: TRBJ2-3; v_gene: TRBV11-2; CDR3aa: ASSLDSWAGSRSTDTQY
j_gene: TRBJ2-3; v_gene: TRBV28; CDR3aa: ASSLPDTDTQY
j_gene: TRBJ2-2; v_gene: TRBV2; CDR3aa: ASTPGLANTGELF
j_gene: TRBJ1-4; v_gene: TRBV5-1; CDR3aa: ASNDRGMGANEKLF
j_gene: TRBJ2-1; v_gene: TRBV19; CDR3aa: ASSTEGLAVYNEQF
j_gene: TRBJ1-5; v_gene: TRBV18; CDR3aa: ASSPLGDSNQPQH
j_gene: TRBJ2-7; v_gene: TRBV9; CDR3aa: ASSSDPTHSYEQY
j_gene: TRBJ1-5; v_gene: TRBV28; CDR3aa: ASSSPQGYQPQH
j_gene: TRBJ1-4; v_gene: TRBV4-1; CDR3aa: ASSQENWGQPEKLF
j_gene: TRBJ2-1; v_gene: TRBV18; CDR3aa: ASSPGMDYEQF
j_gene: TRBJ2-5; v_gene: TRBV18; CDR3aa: ASSPPLGTGLQETQY
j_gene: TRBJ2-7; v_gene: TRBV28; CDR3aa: ASSLLTTYEQY
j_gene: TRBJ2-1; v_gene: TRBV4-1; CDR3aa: ASSPRSELGNEQF
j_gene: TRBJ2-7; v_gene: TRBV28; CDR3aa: ASKRGSSSYEQY
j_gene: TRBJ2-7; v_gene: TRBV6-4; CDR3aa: ASSASSPGEEQY
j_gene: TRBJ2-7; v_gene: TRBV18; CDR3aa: ASSYSGTSDEQY
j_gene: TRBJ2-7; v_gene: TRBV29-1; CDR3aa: SGRDSYEQY
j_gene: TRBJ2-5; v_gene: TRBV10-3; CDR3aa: AISESRGRGETQY
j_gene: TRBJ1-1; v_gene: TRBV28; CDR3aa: ASNLGSEAF
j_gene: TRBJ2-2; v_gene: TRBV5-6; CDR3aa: ASRSTGGTGELF
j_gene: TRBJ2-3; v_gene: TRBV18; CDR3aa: ASLTEADTQY
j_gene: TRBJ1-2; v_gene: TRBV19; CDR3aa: ATRTGPNYGYT
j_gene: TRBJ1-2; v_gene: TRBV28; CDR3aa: ASSLGQNYGYT
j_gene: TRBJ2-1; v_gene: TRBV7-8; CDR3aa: ASSLRLGGNEQF
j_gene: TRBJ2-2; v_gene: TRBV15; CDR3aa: ATSRNQVTNTGELF
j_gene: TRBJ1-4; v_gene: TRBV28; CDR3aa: ASRIENQKLF
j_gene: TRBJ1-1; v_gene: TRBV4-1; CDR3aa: ASSQVVDRRNTEAF
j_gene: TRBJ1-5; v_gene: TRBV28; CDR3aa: ASTRGGQPQH
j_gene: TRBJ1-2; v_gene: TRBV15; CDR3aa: ATSREMREGPHT
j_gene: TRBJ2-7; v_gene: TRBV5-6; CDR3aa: ASSVGLAGGRSYEQY
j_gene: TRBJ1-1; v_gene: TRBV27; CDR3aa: ASSSRPDQGTEAF
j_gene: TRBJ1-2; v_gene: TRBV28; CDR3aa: ASSTSGPTGSYGYT